Shown below are 22 T cell receptor beta chains from a single sample sequenced in a study of shared clonotypes between healthy human individuals. Here immunoSEQ multiplex PCR was the method, and the copy in TCRdb shows in-frame clones only, minus some. The sample holds some 480,000 clones, less than 80% seen once. Source material: PBMCs. Source of these receptors: a woman aged 40 to 50 in good health. Some clones in this sample may be carry-over from other donors' samples.

The chain joins TRBV5-1 to TRBJ2-5; no definite D call. Trimming left V 4 bases short and J 3 bases short, with 7 bases between. From germline, CDR1 is SGHRS and CDR2 YFSETQ. CDR3 length: 12 residues. In DNA form, the CDR3 reads TGCGCCAGCAGCATAAACGAAGAGACCCAGTACTTC. Amino acid sequence: CASSINEETQYF.

V gene TRBV5-1 combines with J gene TRBJ2-7; 11 nucleotides agree with TRBD2. The CDR3 length is 15 residues. V dropped 3 bases and J dropped 3; count of bases not matched to a gene: 5. Germline CDR1 and CDR2: SGHRS and YFSETQ. The CDR3 bases are TGCGCCAGCAGCTCTGGACTAGCGGGCTTCTACGAGCAGTACTTC. Its protein product is CASSSGLAGFYEQYF. Full variable domain (remainder filled in from reference TRBV5-1 and TRBJ2-7): KAGVTQTPRYLIKTRGQQVTLSCSPISGHRSVSWYQQTPGQGLQFLFEYFSETQRNKGNFPGRFSGRQFSNSRSEMNVSTLELGDSALYLCASSSGLAGFYEQYFGPGTRLTVT.

This chain uses TRBV5-1 with TRBJ1-4; 10 nucleotides match TRBD1. The junction had 6 bases not matched to a gene; V was cut back by 5 bases and J by 5 bases. This CDR3 has 15 residues. Germline CDR1 SGHRS, CDR2 YFSETQ. CDR3 bases: TGCGCCAGCAGAGTTCGGACAGGGGGAAATGAAAAACTGTTTTTT. Its translation is CASRVRTGGNEKLFF.

This clone was seen once. The genes are TRBV28 and TRBJ1-1; 8 nucleotides line up with TRBD1. Unmatched junction bases numbered 14, after V lost 5 bases and J lost 3 bases. CDR1 and CDR2 from the germline V gene are MDHEN and SYDVKM. The CDR3 is made up of 17 amino acids. CDR3 bases: TGTGCCAGCAGTATAGGTTTCGGGGCAGGGGGCCACACTGAAGCTTTCTTT. Protein sequence: CASSIGFGAGGHTEAFF.

This chain joins TRBV12-5 and TRBJ2-1; possibly TRBD2 for D (5 bases). V dropped 6 bases and J dropped 9 bases, with 12 bases sitting between them. This CDR3 contains 12 residues. Germline assignment: CDR1 LGHNT and CDR2 FRNRAP. The CDR3 is CASGSRRGEQFF. CDR3 nucleotide sequence: TGTGCTAGTGGCTCCAGACGGGGTGAGCAGTTCTTC.

The V call is TRBV11-2, the J call TRBJ1-4; 8 nucleotides line up with TRBD1. V lost 6 bases to trimming and J lost 5 bases; unmatched junction nucleotides: 11. CDR3 size: 16 residues. Germline V gives CDR1 SGHAT, CDR2 FQNNGV. In DNA form, the CDR3 reads TGTGCCAGCAGTTCTACCTGGACAGGGTTGAATGAAAAACTGTTTTTT. This translates into CASSSTWTGLNEKLFF. Based on the CDR3 plus reference TRBV11-2 and TRBJ1-4, the full variable domain is EAGVAQSPRYKIIEKRQSVAFWCNPISGHATLYWYQQILGQGPKLLIQFQNNGVVDDSQLPKDRFSAERLKGVDSTLKIQPAKLEDSAVYLCASSSTWTGLNEKLFFGSGTQLSVL.

This clone was recorded once. V is TRBV11-2 and J is TRBJ2-1, with D possibly matching TRBD2 (6 bases). The CDR3 contains 15 residues. The germline V gene has CDR1 SGHAT and CDR2 FQNNGV. V lost 0 bases to trimming and J lost 10 bases, with 16 bases between them. CDR3 in amino acids: CASSLEIAGPKEQFF. In nucleotides, the CDR3 is TGTGCCAGCAGCTTAGAGATCGCGGGGCCTAAGGAGCAGTTCTTC.

The V gene is TRBV30, the J gene TRBJ1-4; D is possibly TRBD1 (6 bases). CDR3 length: 16 residues. The V and J ends lost 1 base and 5 bases respectively, with 17 bases between them. CDR1 and CDR2 (germline): GTSNPN, SVGIG (reference sequence). CDR3 sequence reads: CAWSAILGRGNEKLFF. The CDR3 nucleotides read TGTGCCTGGAGTGCTATCTTGGGCAGGGGAAATGAAAAACTGTTTTTT.

This chain uses TRBV5-1 with TRBJ2-7; no reliable D call. Germline values: CDR1 SGHRS, CDR2 YFSETQ. Trimming took 4 bases from V and 2 from J, leaving 7 bases between them. The CDR3 totals 12 residues. The CDR3 is CASSLPAYEQYF. The CDR3 bases are TGCGCCAGCAGCCTACCCGCCTACGAGCAGTACTTC. The variable domain in full, completed from reference TRBV5-1 and TRBJ2-7, reads KAGVTQTPRYLIKTRGQQVTLSCSPISGHRSVSWYQQTPGQGLQFLFEYFSETQRNKGNFPGRFSGRQFSNSRSEMNVSTLELGDSALYLCASSLPAYEQYFGPGTRLTVT.

This clone occurred once. The chain links TRBV14 to TRBJ1-2; D is uncertain. The CDR3 totals 15 residues. Germline assignment: CDR1 SGHDN and CDR2 FVKESK. The V and J ends lost 0 bases and 4 bases respectively, with 12 bases between them. For the CDR3, the DNA is TGTGCCAGCAGCCAAGAAGCAGTAGGAGGCTATGGCTACACCTTC. This encodes CASSQEAVGGYGYTF. Complete variable domain (other parts from reference TRBV14 and TRBJ1-2): EAGVTQFPSHSVIEKGQTVTLRCDPISGHDNLYWYRRVMGKEIKFLLHFVKESKQDESGMPNNRFLAERTGGTYSTLKVQPAELEDSGVYFCASSQEAVGGYGYTFGSGTRLTVV.

This clone was seen repeatedly, ten times or more. The V gene is TRBV7-2, the J gene TRBJ2-1, with 9 bases matching TRBD2. Germline lookup yields CDR1 SGHTA and CDR2 FQGNSA. This CDR3 has 12 residues. V shed 8 bases, J shed 10 bases, and the junction held 6 bases outside the gene matches. CDR3: CASQGLATEQFF. Written as DNA, the CDR3 is TGTGCCAGCCAAGGACTAGCGACCGAGCAGTTCTTC.

The V and J genes are TRBV28 and TRBJ2-7; 8 bases fit TRBD2. The V and J ends lost 6 bases and 3 bases, in that order; junction bases with no gene match: 7. The CDR3 spans 14 residues. The germline V gene has CDR1 MDHEN and CDR2 SYDVKM. CDR3 coding DNA: TGTGCCAGCAGGCTCGGCGGGAGGCTCTACGAGCAGTACTTC. It yields the protein CASRLGGRLYEQYF.

The gene calls are TRBV5-1 and TRBJ2-2; D is ambiguous. Germline loops: CDR1 SGHRS, CDR2 YFSETQ. CDR3 length: 14 amino acids. Trimming took 0 bases from V and 5 from J, leaving 8 bases between them. The CDR3 DNA is TGCGCCAGCAGCTTGGCCCAAATGACCGGGGAGCTGTTTTTT. This gives the protein CASSLAQMTGELFF.

The CDR3 loop is CASSLFDTIYF. The CDR3 DNA follows: TGTGCCAGCAGCTTATTTGACACCATATATTTT. J is TRBJ1-3 and V is TRBV11-2; D remains unclear. CDR3 size: 11 residues. The germline V gene encodes CDR1 SGHAT and CDR2 FQNNGV. Trimming took off 2 bases at V and 8 bases at J, with 4 bases between the two ends.

V gene TRBV19 combines with J gene TRBJ2-7, with TRBD1 identical over 8 bases. Looked up from germline, CDR1 is LNHDA and CDR2 is SQIVND (reference sequence). The J segment lost 1 base and the V segment lost 4 bases, leaving 3 bases of the junction unmatched. CDR3 length: 14 amino acids. Here the CDR3 DNA reads TGTGCCAGTAGTACGGACAGGGCGTCCTACGAGCAGTACTTC. This sequence encodes CASSTDRASYEQYF.

This clone was observed many times. This chain connects TRBV5-5 to TRBJ1-1, with 8 bases identical to TRBD1. Trimming at V came to 0 bases and at J to 5 bases, leaving 0 bases not matched to a gene. Germline CDR1 and CDR2: SGHKS and YYEKEE (reference sequence). This CDR3 has 13 amino acids. CDR3: CASSLGTGTEAFF. The CDR3 DNA follows: TGTGCCAGCAGCTTGGGGACAGGGACTGAAGCTTTCTTT.

The genes are TRBV9 and TRBJ2-2; TRBD2 agrees at 15 bases. The germline V gene has CDR1 SGDLS and CDR2 YYNGEE. J lost 4 bases, V lost 4 bases, and 17 bases had no gene match. CDR3 length equals 21 residues. The CDR3 loop is CASSPRAGGLAGGRGTGELFF. The CDR3, as DNA: TGTGCCAGCAGCCCCCGTGCAGGGGGACTAGCGGGAGGAAGAGGCACCGGGGAGCTGTTTTTT.

The chain carries TRBV7-2 and TRBJ2-5; D not certain. Germline CDR1 reads SGHTA; CDR2 reads FQGNSA. The CDR3 runs 14 residues. V gave up 1 base and J gave up 4 bases, with 10 bases separating them. CDR3 residues: CASSLVWDRETQYF. CDR3 DNA sequence: TGTGCCAGCAGCTTAGTCTGGGATCGAGAGACCCAGTACTTC.

The V call is TRBV11-3, the J call TRBJ2-1; TRBD2 aligns across 7 bases. The germline V gene encodes CDR1 SGHNT and CDR2 YENEEA. This CDR3 has 16 amino acids. J was trimmed by 3 bases and V by 5 bases; bases with no gene match: 10. The CDR3: CASSPAGSSGYNEQFF. For the CDR3, the DNA is TGTGCCAGCAGCCCCGCCGGATCTAGCGGCTACAATGAGCAGTTCTTC. Full variable domain (rest looked up from reference TRBV11-3 and TRBJ2-1): EAGVVQSPRYKIIEKKQPVAFWCNPISGHNTLYWYLQNLGQGPELLIRYENEEAVDDSQLPKDRFSAERLKGVDSTLKIQPAELGDSAVYLCASSPAGSSGYNEQFFGPGTRLTVL.

The V gene is TRBV28, the J gene TRBJ1-3; no clear D. The germline V gene has CDR1 MDHEN and CDR2 SYDVKM. The CDR3 is made up of 13 amino acids. Trimming took 10 bases from V and 0 from J, leaving 10 bases between them. The CDR3 DNA is TGTGCCACCACTAAGAGCTCTGGAAACACCATATATTTT. Its protein product is CATTKSSGNTIYF.

The V call is TRBV7-9, the J call TRBJ1-4; D gene unclear. V was cut by 6 bases and J by 8 bases, with 10 bases left in between. CDR3 length: 12 amino acids. From germline, CDR1 is SEHNR and CDR2 FQNEAQ (reference sequence). The CDR3 here is CASSQRFEKLFF. The CDR3 region has the DNA TGTGCCAGCAGTCAGAGATTCGAAAAACTGTTTTTT.

The genes are TRBV4-1 and TRBJ2-3; 13 nucleotides line up with TRBD2. CDR1 is MGHRA, CDR2 YSYEKL, per germline. The CDR3 consists of 18 residues. J gave up 4 bases and V 6 bases, and 13 bases lay outside the gene matches. Here the CDR3 DNA reads TGCGCCAGCAGTCCGGGACTAGCGGGACTTAGATACCCAGATACGCAGTATTTT. Encoded protein: CASSPGLAGLRYPDTQYF.